This TCR beta chain was sequenced in a study of vaccination effects on CD4 cells after COVID-19. Whole-study results and caveats: There was marked clonal contraction among infection- and vaccine-induced clones late after vaccination.

After expansion with viral peptide pools in the ViraFEST assay, antigen-specific CD4+ T cells were sequenced. Cells that had been cultured for roughly 9 days were the source of isolated CD4+ T cells. Some clones are missing from TCRdb's copy, which holds only in-frame ones; the method was immunoSEQ multiplex PCR. In the table there are 30,000 to 35,000 clones, 55% to 75% of which are singletons. Notes on this clone: The target antigen is unknown.

The CDR3 spans 11 residues. The germline CDR1 and CDR2 sequences are DFQATT and SNEGSKA (reference sequence). Trimming took 5 bases from V and 0 from J, leaving 3 bases between them. The TCR comes from a human donor who received a COVID-19 vaccine. J is TRBJ2-3 and V is TRBV20-1; D is undetermined. The source was CD4+ T cells from PBMCs cultured with HCoV-229E spike peptides, collected before COVID-19 vaccination. CDR3: CSADSTDTQYF. CDR3 sequence (DNA): TGCAGTGCTGACAGCACAGATACGCAGTATTTT.